The clone carrying this T cell receptor (beta chain) has a handful of counts. Its antigen is still unknown. The authors took PBMCs from 9.5 to 10 ml fresh peripheral blood. This entry comes from a study of T cells in Graves' hyperthyroidism and ophthalmopathy. Study in general: Peripheral blood was secured at the point of initial diagnosis, before any treatment.

Overall study findings and caveats: Separating ophthalmopathy from stable hyperthyroidism was achieved by a 13 V-J model.

Between the trimmed V and J ends, which lost 4 bases and 4 bases, there was a span of 19 bases. This CDR3 is built from 15 residues. Per germline, CDR1 DFQATT and CDR2 SNEGSKA (reference sequence). RNA transcripts yielded amplified TCR beta CDR3 regions. The study used the HTBI primer set for a first-round RT-PCR of the TCR CDR3. TCRdb re-called the multiplex PCR reads through MiXCR, storing one row per CDR3 protein. The sample holds roughly 560,000 distinct CDR3 sequences; approximately 15% are singletons and the top ten take about 4%. The specimen sequenced was blood. The TCR comes from a middle-aged woman with Graves' ophthalmopathy. The genes are TRBV20-1 and TRBJ1-1, with D possibly TRBD1 on 6 matching bases. The CDR3 DNA sequence: TGCAGTGCTAACCAATTACAGGGTAGGGGCACTGAAGCTTTCTTT. This encodes CSANQLQGRGTEAFF.